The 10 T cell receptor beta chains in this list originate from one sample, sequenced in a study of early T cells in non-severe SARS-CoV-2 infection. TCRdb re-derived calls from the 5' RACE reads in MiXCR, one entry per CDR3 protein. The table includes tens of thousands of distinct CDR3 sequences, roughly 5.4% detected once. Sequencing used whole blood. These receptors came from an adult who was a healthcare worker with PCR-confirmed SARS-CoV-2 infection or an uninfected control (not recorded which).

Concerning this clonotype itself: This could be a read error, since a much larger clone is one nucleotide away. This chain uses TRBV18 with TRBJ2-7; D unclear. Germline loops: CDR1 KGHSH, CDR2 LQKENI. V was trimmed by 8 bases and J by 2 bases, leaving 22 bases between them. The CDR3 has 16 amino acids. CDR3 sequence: CASPHVWAAITYEQYF. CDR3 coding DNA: TGTGCCAGCCCACACGTCTGGGCGGCTATAACCTACGAGCAGTACTTC.

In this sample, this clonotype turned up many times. CDR3 region: CSVPGGLTDTQYF. The CDR3 nucleotides read TGCAGTGTCCCTGGGGGCCTCACAGATACGCAGTATTTT. This rearrangement joins TRBV20-1 to TRBJ2-3; D possibly corresponds to TRBD1 (6 bases). Germline V lookup: CDR1 DFQATT, CDR2 SNEGSKA (reference sequence). The V and J ends lost 7 bases and 2 bases respectively, with 13 bases between them. CDR3 length equals 13 residues.

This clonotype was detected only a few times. CDR3 region: CASSESGRGSVRTEAFF. The CDR3 region has the DNA TGTGCCAGCAGTGAGTCGGGCAGGGGATCTGTCCGAACTGAAGCTTTCTTT. J is TRBJ1-1 and V is TRBV25-1; D is possibly TRBD1 (6 bases). Trimming left V 3 bases short and J 5 bases short, with 22 bases between. The CDR3 runs to 17 residues. Germline CDR1 is MGHDK and CDR2 is SYGVNS.

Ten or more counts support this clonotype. The CDR3 DNA reads TGCAGTGCTAGGGGTTTCCACCTTGGAGAGCAGTACTTC. As protein: CSARGFHLGEQYF. The rearrangement uses TRBV20-1 and TRBJ2-7; D remains unclear. This CDR3 is 13 amino acids long. V lost 3 bases and J lost 7, with 16 bases in between. CDR1 and CDR2 (germline): DFQATT, SNEGSKA (reference sequence).

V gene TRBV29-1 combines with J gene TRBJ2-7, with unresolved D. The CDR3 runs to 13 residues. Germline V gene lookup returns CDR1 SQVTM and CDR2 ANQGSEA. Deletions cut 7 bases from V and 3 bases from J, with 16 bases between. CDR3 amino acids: CSATALNFYEQYF. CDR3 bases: TGCAGCGCTACCGCGCTCAATTTCTACGAGCAGTACTTC.

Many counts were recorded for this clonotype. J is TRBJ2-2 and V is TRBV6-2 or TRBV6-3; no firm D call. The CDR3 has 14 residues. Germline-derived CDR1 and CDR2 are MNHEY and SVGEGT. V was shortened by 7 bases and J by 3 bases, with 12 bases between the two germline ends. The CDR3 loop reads CASTTISYTGELFF. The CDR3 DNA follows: TGTGCCAGCACGACCATTTCTTACACCGGGGAGCTGTTTTTT.

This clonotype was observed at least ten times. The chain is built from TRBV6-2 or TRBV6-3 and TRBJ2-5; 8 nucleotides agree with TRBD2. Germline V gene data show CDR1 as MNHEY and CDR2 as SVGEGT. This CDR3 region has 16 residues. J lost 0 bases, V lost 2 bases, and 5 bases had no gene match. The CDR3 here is CASSYEAGEYQETQYF. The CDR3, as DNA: TGTGCCAGCAGTTACGAAGCGGGAGAGTACCAAGAGACCCAGTACTTC.

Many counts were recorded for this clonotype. CDR3 protein: CSVEAGANVLTF. The DNA for the CDR3 is TGCAGCGTTGAAGCTGGGGCCAACGTCCTGACTTTC. The gene calls are TRBV29-1 and TRBJ2-6; D is undetermined. Trimming stripped 1 base from V and 2 bases from J, with 0 bases between. This CDR3 spans 12 amino acids. The germline gives CDR1 SQVTM, CDR2 ANQGSEA.

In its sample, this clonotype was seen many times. The CDR3 loop is CASSQDTRGQADTQYF. For the CDR3, the DNA is TGCGCCAGCAGCCAAGATACCAGGGGGCAGGCAGATACGCAGTATTTT. The genes are TRBV4-3 and TRBJ2-3, with TRBD1 matching over 8 bases. Trimming at V came to 0 bases and at J to 4 bases, leaving 6 bases not matched to a gene. The CDR3 is 16 amino acids. Germline CDR1 and CDR2: LGHNA and YSLEER.

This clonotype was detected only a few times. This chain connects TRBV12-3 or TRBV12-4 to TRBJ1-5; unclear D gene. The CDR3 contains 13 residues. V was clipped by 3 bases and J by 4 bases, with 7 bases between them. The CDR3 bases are TGTGCCAGCAGTTTGGGCCATAATCAGCCCCAGCATTTT. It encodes CASSLGHNQPQHF.